These 32 T cell receptor beta chains originate from one sample sequenced in a study of blood T cells in healthy people across ages. Primers used in a second PCR of roughly 7 to 12 cycles were a sample-barcoded 5' primer and a J-beta primer mix. TCRdb reanalysed the 5' RACE reads using MiXCR and keeps one entry per CDR3 protein. Counted here are 700,000 to 900,000 distinct CDR3 sequences, approximately 53% occurring once; the ten biggest clones make up approximately 40%. Sequenced sample: blood. These TCRs come from a man older than 75 in good health.

This clonotype was counted at least ten times. The V and J genes are TRBV28 and TRBJ2-3; possibly TRBD2 for D (5 bases). Between the trimmed V and J ends, which lost 3 bases and 4 bases, there was a span of 11 bases. CDR3 length: 14 amino acids. Germline CDR1 MDHEN, CDR2 SYDVKM. The CDR3 coding sequence is TGTGCCAGCAGTTTCCAGCGGAGATCAGATACGCAGTATTTT. It specifies CASSFQRRSDTQYF.

Worth noting for this clonotype: This may be a read error, as it is one base from a much larger clone. The gene calls are TRBV29-1 and TRBJ2-7, with D possibly TRBD2 on 5 matching bases. CDR1 and CDR2 from the germline V gene are SQVTM and ANQGSEA. There are 12 residues in the CDR3. CDR3 region: CSFEGSSYEQYF. CDR3 nucleotides: TGCAGCTTTGAGGGCAGTTCCTACGAGCAGTACTTC.

The rearrangement links TRBV3-1 to TRBJ1-2; no clear D gene. Trimming took off 2 bases at V and 6 bases at J, with 16 bases between the two ends. CDR1 is LGHDT and CDR2 is YNNKEL in the germline V gene (reference sequence). The CDR3 totals 15 residues. The CDR3 here is CASSQPGQAGNGYTF. CDR3 DNA: TGTGCCAGCAGCCAACCCGGGCAGGCCGGAAATGGCTACACCTTC.

The V and J genes are TRBV2 and TRBJ1-2, with 7 bases aligning to TRBD1. Germline V CDR1 and CDR2: SNHLY, FYNNEI. This CDR3 has 14 amino acids. J was trimmed by 1 base and V by 7 bases; bases with no gene match: 6. The CDR3 here is CASMNRGFNYGYTF. CDR3 in DNA: TGTGCCAGCATGAACAGGGGCTTTAACTATGGCTACACCTTC.

In this sample, this clonotype turned up a few times. The chain links TRBV5-1 to TRBJ2-5; TRBD2 aligns across 7 bases. Trimming at V came to 0 bases and at J to 1 base, leaving 6 bases not matched to a gene. The CDR3 is 16 amino acids. The germline V gene has CDR1 SGHRS and CDR2 YFSETQ. CDR3 coding DNA: TGCGCCAGCAGCTTGGAAGCGGGGCCAATCCAAGAGACCCAGTACTTC. Its protein is CASSLEAGPIQETQYF. Full variable domain (remainder filled in from reference TRBV5-1 and TRBJ2-5): KAGVTQTPRYLIKTRGQQVTLSCSPISGHRSVSWYQQTPGQGLQFLFEYFSETQRNKGNFPGRFSGRQFSNSRSEMNVSTLELGDSALYLCASSLEAGPIQETQYFGPGTRLLVL.

This clonotype was seen a few times. The V call is TRBV30, the J call TRBJ1-1; no reliable D call. V was trimmed by 2 bases and J by 4 bases, leaving 11 bases between them. From germline, CDR1 is GTSNPN and CDR2 SVGIG (reference sequence). This CDR3 is built from 13 residues. Here the CDR3 reads CAWSNLHGTEAFF. The CDR3 coding sequence is TGTGCCTGGAGTAATCTTCACGGCACTGAAGCTTTCTTT.

V gene TRBV12-3 or TRBV12-4 combines with J gene TRBJ2-2; no firm D call. The germline V and J ends were trimmed by 3 bases and 7 bases, with 6 bases remaining between them. CDR3 length: 12 amino acids. DNA for the CDR3: TGTGCCAGCAGTTTTGGGTTCGGGGAGCTGTTTTTT. Protein: CASSFGFGELFF.

This chain joins TRBV20-1 and TRBJ2-5; D gene uncertain. The germline CDR1 and CDR2 sequences are DFQATT and SNEGSKA (reference sequence). This CDR3 has 16 residues. V was trimmed by 0 bases and J by 11 bases, leaving 25 bases between them. CDR3 nucleotides: TGCAGTGCTAGAGATCGGCACAAGGGCGAATCAGGAGAGCAGTACTTC. It is translated as CSARDRHKGESGEQYF.

The V call is TRBV20-1, the J call TRBJ2-3; 14 nucleotides agree with TRBD2. This CDR3 spans 16 amino acids. J lost 1 base, V lost 2 bases, and 2 bases had no gene match. CDR1 is DFQATT, CDR2 SNEGSKA, per germline (reference sequence). The CDR3: CSARLTSGGGTDTQYF. The CDR3 nucleotides are TGCAGTGCTAGATTGACTAGCGGGGGGGGCACAGATACGCAGTATTTT.

This chain connects TRBV4-1 to TRBJ2-2; 8 bases match TRBD2. Germline V gene sequence: CDR1 MGHRA, CDR2 YSYEKL. This CDR3 comprises 16 residues. The J segment lost 2 bases and the V segment lost 0 bases, leaving 2 bases of the junction unmatched. CDR3 sequence (DNA): TGCGCCAGCAGCCAAGATAGCGGGGCTAACACCGGGGAGCTGTTTTTT. It is translated as CASSQDSGANTGELFF.

The rearrangement links TRBV12-3 or TRBV12-4 to TRBJ1-5; perhaps TRBD1 as D (5 bases). The V end lost 5 bases, the J end lost 2 bases, and 10 bases lay between the germline ends. This CDR3 has 14 residues. CDR3 region: CASSLRGRNQPQHF. CDR3 bases: TGTGCCAGCAGTCTCCGGGGACGCAATCAGCCCCAGCATTTT.

This clonotype was seen a few times. The rearrangement joins TRBV7-2 to TRBJ2-4; tentative D call: TRBD1 (6 bases). Germline lookup yields CDR1 SGHTA and CDR2 FQGNSA. V was pared by 5 bases and J by 0 bases, with 20 bases between. This CDR3 is built from 18 residues. CDR3 in DNA: TGTGCCAGCAGCCAACAGGGTAATATTCACCTAGCCAAAAACATTCAGTACTTC. Encoded protein: CASSQQGNIHLAKNIQYF.

CDR3: CASSVTGGQRIYNEQFF. The CDR3 DNA sequence: TGTGCCAGCAGCGTAACAGGGGGACAAAGGATCTACAATGAGCAGTTCTTC. J is TRBJ2-1 and V is TRBV9; 8 nucleotides line up with TRBD1. Germline CDR1 reads SGDLS; CDR2 reads YYNGEE. The CDR3 is made up of 17 amino acids. The J segment lost 3 bases and the V segment lost 1 base, leaving 9 bases of the junction unmatched.

V and J are TRBV7-8 and TRBJ2-1; 11 nucleotides agree with TRBD2. TRBJ2-7 matches the DNA end more closely, so the J call is doubtful. CDR1 SGHVS and CDR2 FQNEAQ come from the germline V gene. The CDR3 extends over 20 amino acids. The CDR3: CASRATGTSGLVSSYNEQYF. CDR3 sequence (DNA): TGTGCCAGCAGGGCAACCGGGACTAGCGGCCTCGTGAGCTCCTACAATGAGCAGTACTTC.

This clonotype was seen more than once but under ten times. This rearrangement joins TRBV6-2 or TRBV6-3 to TRBJ2-1, with 8 bases fitting TRBD1. Unmatched junction bases numbered 13, after V lost 5 bases and J lost 7 bases. The CDR3 runs to 16 residues. Germline-derived CDR1 and CDR2 are MNHEY and SVGEGT. The CDR3 nucleotides are TGTGCCAGCAGTGATTTGGGGCAGGGGGCTTATAATGAGCAGTTCTTC. This encodes CASSDLGQGAYNEQFF.

V and J are TRBV27 and TRBJ2-3, with 7 positions matching TRBD1. Germline CDR1 and CDR2: MNHEY and SMNVEV (reference sequence). J gave up 4 bases and V 5 bases, and 12 bases lay outside the gene matches. The CDR3 spans 16 residues. In nucleotides, the CDR3 is TGTGCCAGCAGTCCCATTACGATAGGGGGCCCAGATACGCAGTATTTT. Residues: CASSPITIGGPDTQYF.

The chain recombines TRBV20-1 with TRBJ2-3; 7 bases align to TRBD2. With 4 bases clipped from V and 14 bases from J, the junction kept 15 bases outside the gene matches. Germline lookup yields CDR1 DFQATT and CDR2 SNEGSKA (reference sequence). The CDR3 totals 13 residues. The CDR3 sequence is CSANGGSSRYAYF. CDR3 DNA sequence: TGCAGTGCTAATGGCGGGAGTAGCAGATACGCGTATTTT.

This chain joins TRBV29-1 and TRBJ2-5, with D possibly matching TRBD2 (6 bases). V was clipped by 7 bases and J by 7 bases, with 7 bases between them. CDR1 and CDR2 (germline): SQVTM, ANQGSEA. The CDR3 has 9 residues. The CDR3 DNA sequence: TGCAGCGCCGGGGGGACCCAGTACTTC. Encoded protein: CSAGGTQYF. The variable domain in full, with the rest retrieved from reference TRBV29-1 and TRBJ2-5, is SAVISQKPSRDICQRGTSLTIQCQVDSQVTMMFWYRQQPGQSLTLIATANQGSEATYESGFVIDKFPISRPNLTFSTLTVSNMSPEDSSIYLCSAGGTQYFGPGTRLLVL.

This clonotype was found a few times. This chain uses TRBV6-6 with TRBJ1-1, with D possibly matching TRBD1 (6 bases). This CDR3 is 17 amino acids long. Germline V CDR1 and CDR2: MNHNY, SVGAGI (reference sequence). Trimming removed 6 bases from V and 7 bases from J, with 27 bases in between. The DNA for the CDR3 is TGTGCCAGCAGCTTAGGCAGACAGGCAGCACGGATCGATGAAGCTTTCTTT. It encodes CASSLGRQAARIDEAFF.

The chain uses TRBV25-1 and TRBJ1-2; D is possibly TRBD1 (6 bases). CDR1 is MGHDK, CDR2 SYGVNS, per germline. This CDR3 is built from 15 residues. The germline V and J ends were trimmed by 3 bases and 2 bases, with 13 bases remaining between them. The CDR3 sequence is CASSEGGGRNYGYTF. The CDR3 DNA reads TGTGCCAGCAGTGAGGGTGGGGGCAGAAACTATGGCTACACCTTC.

V usage is TRBV7-2 and J usage is TRBJ1-2; D uncertain. The CDR3 is made up of 14 amino acids. The germline V gene has CDR1 SGHTA and CDR2 FQGNSA. Trimming cost V 8 bases and J 1 base, with 14 bases left between them. CDR3 sequence: CASSSGPYNYGYTF. CDR3 DNA sequence: TGTGCCAGCTCTTCCGGACCGTATAACTATGGCTACACCTTC.

The V and J genes are TRBV11-2 and TRBJ2-7, with D possibly TRBD1 on 5 matching bases. V was clipped by 7 bases and J by 4 bases, with 20 bases between them. Germline CDR1 SGHAT, CDR2 FQNNGV. This CDR3 spans 15 amino acids. The CDR3: CASTGLQGGVYEQYF. DNA of the CDR3: TGTGCCAGCACCGGGTTGCAGGGCGGTGTGTACGAGCAGTACTTC.

This chain links TRBV2 with TRBJ2-7; D remains ambiguous. The end of the DNA aligns better with TRBJ2-5, so the J call may be wrong. Germline values: CDR1 SNHLY, CDR2 FYNNEI. The CDR3 loop spans 14 amino acids. The CDR3 reads CASSEAVGLGTQYF. Written as DNA, the CDR3 is TGTGCCAGCAGTGAAGCCGTTGGGCTAGGGACCCAGTACTTC.

The rearrangement uses TRBV9 and TRBJ1-1; D gene ambiguous. The CDR3 sequence is 16 residues long. V lost 0 bases and J 5 bases, leaving 17 bases between the germline ends. Per germline, CDR1 SGDLS and CDR2 YYNGEE. CDR3 region: CASSVATGRVLTEAFF. In DNA, the CDR3 is TGTGCCAGCAGCGTAGCTACGGGCAGAGTTCTGACTGAAGCTTTCTTT. The full variable domain, with the rest looked up from reference TRBV9 and TRBJ1-1, is DSGVTQTPKHLITATGQRVTLRCSPRSGDLSVYWYQQSLDQGLQFLIQYYNGEERAKGNILERFSAQQFPDLHSELNLSSLELGDSALYFCASSVATGRVLTEAFFGQGTRLTVV.

This clonotype was seen a few times. The J gene is TRBJ2-1, the V gene TRBV10-3; tentatively, D is TRBD1 or TRBD2 (5 bases each). Trimming left V 0 bases short and J 12 bases short, with 12 bases between. Germline V gives CDR1 ENHRY, CDR2 SYGVKD. This CDR3 has 13 residues. The CDR3, as DNA: TGTGCCATCAGTGAGTCCGGGATTGGGGGGCAGTTCTTC. Translating it yields CAISESGIGGQFF.

This chain joins TRBV5-1 and TRBJ2-1; 12 bases line up with TRBD2. Germline loops: CDR1 SGHRS, CDR2 YFSETQ. The V and J ends lost 0 bases and 7 bases, in that order; junction bases with no gene match: 8. The CDR3 loop spans 17 amino acids. The CDR3 nucleotides read TGCGCCAGCAGCTTGGAAGCTAGCGGGAGGGCCGAAAATGAGCAGTTCTTC. It specifies CASSLEASGRAENEQFF.

The CDR3 sequence: CASSFKGNYGYTF. The CDR3 DNA sequence: TGTGCCAGCAGTTTCAAAGGGAACTATGGCTACACCTTC. The V call is TRBV12-3 or TRBV12-4, the J call TRBJ1-2; D is uncertain. The CDR3 runs to 13 residues. Trimming removed 3 bases from V and 2 bases from J, with 7 bases in between.

This clonotype was counted between two and nine times. V and J are TRBV9 and TRBJ1-2; no clear D gene. CDR1 and CDR2 (germline): SGDLS, YYNGEE. V was pared by 0 bases and J by 4 bases, with 10 bases between. The CDR3 has 14 residues. The CDR3 reads CASSVGPGPYGYTF. The DNA for the CDR3 is TGTGCCAGCAGCGTAGGGCCAGGTCCCTATGGCTACACCTTC.

This rearrangement joins TRBV9 to TRBJ2-7; D unclear. The CDR3 covers 15 residues. Trimming removed 0 bases from V and 0 bases from J, with 10 bases in between. Germline values: CDR1 SGDLS, CDR2 YYNGEE. CDR3 amino acids: CASSVGAFSSYEQYF. The CDR3 coding sequence is TGTGCCAGCAGCGTAGGAGCGTTTTCCTCCTACGAGCAGTACTTC.

The chain is built from TRBV11-2 and TRBJ2-3; 15 bases agree with TRBD2. CDR1 SGHAT and CDR2 FQNNGV come from the germline V gene. V lost 6 bases, J lost 7 bases, and 5 bases stayed unmatched. There are 15 residues in the CDR3. As DNA, the CDR3 is TGTGCCAGCAGGGGGACTAGCGGGAGGCATAATACGCAGTATTTT. Encoded protein: CASRGTSGRHNTQYF.

V is TRBV12-3 or TRBV12-4 and J is TRBJ2-7; 11 nucleotides align to TRBD2. V dropped 3 bases and J dropped 0; count of bases not matched to a gene: 7. This CDR3 is built from 17 residues. The CDR3 DNA reads as TGTGCCAGCAGTTTCGGGACTAGCGGCCCGAGCTCCTACGAGCAGTACTTC. The encoded protein is CASSFGTSGPSSYEQYF.

This clonotype was seen only a few times. The gene calls are TRBV9 and TRBJ2-2; D perhaps matches TRBD1 (5 bases). The V gene lost 0 bases and the J gene lost 0 bases, with 12 bases spanning the gap. This CDR3 comprises 17 residues. Germline CDR1 SGDLS, CDR2 YYNGEE. CDR3 in DNA: TGTGCCAGCAGCGTAGGTCTAGGACATTCGAACACCGGGGAGCTGTTTTTT. It translates to CASSVGLGHSNTGELFF.